What follows are 6 T cell receptor beta chains derived from one specimen sequenced in a study of T cells in Graves' hyperthyroidism and ophthalmopathy. Regions amplified from RNA transcripts were the TCR beta CDR3 regions. TCR CDR3 regions were first amplified by RT-PCR with HTBI primers. TCRdb analysed the multiplex PCR reads with MiXCR anew, one entry per CDR3 protein. The sample shows around 700,000 distinct CDR3 sequences, under 20% of them seen only once. The sequenced sample consisted of blood. These receptors originate from a woman aged 50 to 65 with Graves' hyperthyroidism that later progressed to Graves' ophthalmopathy.

The rearrangement joins TRBV4-1 to TRBJ1-2, with 12 positions matching TRBD1. The CDR3 contains 14 residues. CDR1 is MGHRA, CDR2 YSYEKL, per germline. The V gene end was trimmed by 6 bases and the J gene end by 7 bases; junction bases not matched to a gene: 6. CDR3 sequence: CASRQGQGAPGYTF. The CDR3 DNA is TGCGCCAGCAGGCAGGGACAGGGGGCGCCTGGCTACACCTTC.

The rearrangement links TRBV12-3 or TRBV12-4 to TRBJ1-1, with D unresolved. Deletions cut 2 bases from V and 1 base from J, with 11 bases between. The CDR3 is made up of 15 amino acids. The CDR3 sequence is CASSLMEGANTEAFF. CDR3 nucleotides: TGTGCCAGCAGTTTAATGGAAGGAGCGAACACTGAAGCTTTCTTT.

This clonotype was seen once. The chain recombines TRBV7-9 with TRBJ1-4, with 7 bases that match TRBD1. The germline gives CDR1 SEHNR, CDR2 FQNEAQ (reference sequence). CDR3 length: 16 amino acids. Trimming took 3 bases from V and 3 from J; bases not matched to a gene: 7. CDR3 sequence: CASSFAGGLPNEKLFF. CDR3 bases: TGTGCCAGCAGCTTCGCAGGGGGTTTACCTAATGAAAAACTGTTTTTT. The entire variable domain, with the rest obtained from reference TRBV7-9 and TRBJ1-4, is as follows: DTGVSQNPRHKITKRGQNVTFRCDPISEHNRLYWYRQTLGQGPEFLTYFQNEAQLEKSRLLSDRFSAERPKGSFSTLEIQRTEQGDSAMYLCASSFAGGLPNEKLFFGSGTQLSVL.

The V call is TRBV6-2 or TRBV6-3, the J call TRBJ1-2; a weak D match, TRBD1 (6 bases). The CDR3 spans 13 residues. The germline gives CDR1 MNHEY, CDR2 SVGEGT. Trimming shortened V by 2 bases and J by 4 bases, and 8 bases separated the two germline ends. In DNA, the CDR3 is TGTGCCAGCAGTTACGGGGGCACCTATGGCTACACCTTC. Its protein is CASSYGGTYGYTF.

This clonotype was found many times. The gene calls are TRBV12-3 or TRBV12-4 and TRBJ1-5, with 8 bases aligning to TRBD1. This CDR3 has 15 residues. The V and J ends lost 5 bases and 1 base, in that order; junction bases with no gene match: 4. As DNA, the CDR3 is TGTGCCAGCAGTCCAGGGGGCGGGAGCAATCAGCCCCAGCATTTT. It is translated as CASSPGGGSNQPQHF.

This clonotype showed up many times. This chain uses TRBV3-1 with TRBJ2-1; D is uncertain. The V gene's germline CDR1 is LGHDT and CDR2 YNNKEL (reference sequence). V shed 3 bases and J shed 6 bases, with 3 bases lying between them. CDR3 size: 11 residues. In DNA form, the CDR3 reads TGTGCCAGCAGCCACTTCAATGAGCAGTTCTTC. Translating gives CASSHFNEQFF.